This T cell receptor (beta chain) was observed in a study of T-cell reconstitution after alpha-beta-depleted transplantation in children. Study-level findings and limits: Newly produced T cells mostly accounted for T-cell counts and diversity one year post-transplant. Several hundred expanded graft clones reportedly supplied alpha-beta T cells about two months after transplant.

Notes on this clonotype: Its antigen is currently unknown. A much more abundant neighbour one base away suggests this may be a read error.

Unique molecular identifiers were used to barcode this TCRbeta library. MiXCR, applied by TCRdb to the PCR reads, yields one record per CDR3 protein. The data contain some 220,000 distinct CDR3 sequences, approximately 10% of them singletons. Material: PBMCs, obtained before TCRalphabeta/CD19-depleted stem cell transplant. This clonotype originated in a child under three years old with acute myeloid leukemia, due to receive a stem cell transplant.

The CDR3 nucleotides read TGTGCCAGCAGTTTATGGGGTGAAAAACTGCTTTTT. It encodes CASSLWGEKLLF. J is TRBJ1-4 and V is TRBV27; D is unclear. Germline V lookup: CDR1 MNHEY, CDR2 SMNVEV (reference sequence). The CDR3 is made up of 12 amino acids.